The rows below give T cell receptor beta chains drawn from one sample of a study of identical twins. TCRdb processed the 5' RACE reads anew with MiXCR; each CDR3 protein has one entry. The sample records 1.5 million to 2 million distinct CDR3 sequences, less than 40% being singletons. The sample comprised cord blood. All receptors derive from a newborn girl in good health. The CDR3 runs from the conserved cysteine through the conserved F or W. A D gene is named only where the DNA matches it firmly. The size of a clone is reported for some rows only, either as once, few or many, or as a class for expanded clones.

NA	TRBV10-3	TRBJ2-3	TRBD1	CAIRQGATDTQYF	TGTGCCATCAGACAGGGGGCCACAGATACGCAGTATTTT
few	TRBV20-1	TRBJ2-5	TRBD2	CSARGTSGKQETQYF	TGCAGTGCTAGAGGAACTAGCGGGAAACAAGAGACCCAGTACTTC
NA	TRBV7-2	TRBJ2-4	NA	CASSLQKAKNIQYF	TGTGCCAGCAGCTTGCAAAAAGCCAAAAACATTCAGTACTTC
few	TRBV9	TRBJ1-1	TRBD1	CASSPRDREDTEAFF	TGTGCCAGCAGCCCAAGAGACAGGGAGGACACTGAAGCTTTCTTT
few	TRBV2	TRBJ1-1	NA	CASDPNTEAFF	TGTGCCAGCGACCCGAACACTGAAGCTTTCTTT
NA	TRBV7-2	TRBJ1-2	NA	CAGSPGSLLSYGYTF	TGTGCCGGCAGTCCCGGGTCTCTTTTATCCTATGGCTACACCTTC
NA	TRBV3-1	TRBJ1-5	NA	CASSTGRRNQPQHF	TGTGCCAGCAGCACCGGGAGACGCAATCAGCCCCAGCATTTT
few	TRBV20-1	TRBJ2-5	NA	CSAPPQGGLQETQYF	TGCAGTGCCCCCCCCCAGGGGGGGCTCCAAGAGACCCAGTACTTC
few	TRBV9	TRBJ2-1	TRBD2	CASSVSSGRAREQFF	TGTGCCAGCAGCGTATCAAGCGGGAGGGCGCGGGAGCAGTTCTTC
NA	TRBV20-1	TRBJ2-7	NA	CSASPSGRVQYEQYF	TGCAGTGCTAGTCCATCGGGCAGGGTACAATACGAGCAGTACTTC
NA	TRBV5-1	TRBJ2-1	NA	CASSSFPRGGSYNEQFF	TGCGCCAGCAGCTCCTTCCCGAGGGGGGGCTCTTACAATGAGCAGTTCTTC
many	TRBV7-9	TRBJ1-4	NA	CASSLGGAEKLFF	TGTGCCAGCAGCTTAGGAGGGGCTGAAAAACTGTTTTTT
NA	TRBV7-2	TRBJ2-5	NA	CASSLAGLGGGTQYF	TGTGCCAGCAGCTTAGCTGGACTAGGGGGAGGGACCCAGTACTTC
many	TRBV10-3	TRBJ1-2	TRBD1	CAISSDRVNYGYTF	TGTGCCATCAGTTCGGACAGGGTTAACTATGGCTACACCTTC
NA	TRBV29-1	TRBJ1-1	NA	CSVAPGSYTEAFF	TGCAGCGTTGCCCCGGGGTCCTACACTGAAGCTTTCTTT
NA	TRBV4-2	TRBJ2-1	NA	CASSQTINEQFF	TGTGCCAGCAGCCAAACAATCAATGAGCAGTTCTTC
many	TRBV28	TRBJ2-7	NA	CASSLGALADEQYF	TGTGCCAGCAGTTTAGGAGCCCTAGCCGACGAGCAGTACTTC
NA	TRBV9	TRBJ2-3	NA	CASSVDGVTDTQYF	TGTGCCAGCAGCGTAGATGGAGTCACAGATACGCAGTATTTT
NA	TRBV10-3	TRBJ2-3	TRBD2	CAISDPSGGPTGTQYF	TGTGCCATCAGTGACCCTAGCGGGGGGCCCACAGGTACGCAGTATTTT
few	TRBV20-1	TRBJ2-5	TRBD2	CSARDAGVETQYF	TGCAGTGCTAGAGACGCGGGGGTAGAGACCCAGTACTTC
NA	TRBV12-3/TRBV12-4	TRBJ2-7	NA	CASSLAGGSLVEQYF	TGTGCCAGCAGTTTAGCCGGAGGGTCTCTCGTCGAGCAGTACTTC
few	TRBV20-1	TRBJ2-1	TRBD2	CSARARTSGGAGEQFF	TGCAGTGCTAGAGCCCGGACTAGCGGGGGGGCGGGAGAGCAGTTCTTC
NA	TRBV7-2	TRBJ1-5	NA	CASSVTGTPNQPQHF	TGTGCCAGCAGCGTTACCGGGACACCGAATCAGCCCCAGCATTTT
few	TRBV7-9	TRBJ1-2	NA	CASSPQEGLNYGYTF	TGTGCCAGCAGCCCTCAGGAGGGGCTGAACTATGGCTACACCTTC
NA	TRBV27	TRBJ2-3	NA	CASSLAPGVHPADTQYF	TGTGCCAGCAGTTTAGCCCCAGGGGTCCATCCCGCAGATACGCAGTATTTT
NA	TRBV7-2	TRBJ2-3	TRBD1	CASSFLQGAIDTQYF	TGTGCCAGCAGCTTTCTACAGGGGGCGATAGATACGCAGTATTTT
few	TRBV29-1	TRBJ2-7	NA	CSVGANNEQYF	TGCAGCGTTGGGGCGAACAATGAGCAGTACTTC
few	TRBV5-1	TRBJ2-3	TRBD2	CASTNPLGLPTNTDTQYF	TGCGCCAGCACCAACCCCTTGGGACTACCGACCAACACAGATACGCAGTATTTT
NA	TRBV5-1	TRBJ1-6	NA	CASSLGYKVPSYNSPLHF	TGCGCCAGCAGCTTGGGATACAAGGTTCCCTCCTATAATTCACCCCTCCACTTT
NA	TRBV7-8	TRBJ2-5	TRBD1	CASTSPATGGNEQYF	TGTGCCAGCACATCCCCAGCGACAGGGGGCAATGAGCAGTACTTC
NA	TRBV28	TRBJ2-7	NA	CASSLSVSTHEQYF	TGTGCCAGCAGCCTTAGCGTCTCAACCCACGAGCAGTACTTC
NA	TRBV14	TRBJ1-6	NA	CASSQRQLPNSPLHF	TGTGCCAGCAGCCAGAGACAGCTTCCCAATTCACCCCTCCACTTT
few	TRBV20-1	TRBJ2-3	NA	CSARGHHSSWPDTQYF	TGCAGTGCTAGAGGCCACCATAGTTCCTGGCCAGATACGCAGTATTTT
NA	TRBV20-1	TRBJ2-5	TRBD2	CSASRLAGGPYEQYF	TGCAGTGCTTCCCGACTAGCGGGGGGGCCCTATGAGCAGTACTTC
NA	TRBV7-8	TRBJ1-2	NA	CASSLQATYGHTF	TGTGCCAGCAGCTTACAGGCTACCTATGGCCACACCTTC
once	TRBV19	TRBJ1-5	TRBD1	CASSTRQGWGSNQPQHF	TGTGCCAGTAGTACACGACAGGGCTGGGGGAGCAATCAGCCCCAGCATTTT
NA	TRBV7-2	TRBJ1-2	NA	CACSYRPGYTF	TGTGCCTGCAGCTACCGCCCCGGCTACACCTTC
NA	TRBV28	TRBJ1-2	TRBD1	CASRNGQGGNSYGYTF	TGTGCCAGCAGGAACGGACAGGGGGGAAATAGCTACGGCTACACCTTC
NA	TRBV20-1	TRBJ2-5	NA	CSAREVALQETQYF	TGCAGTGCTAGAGAGGTCGCACTACAAGAGACCCAGTACTTC
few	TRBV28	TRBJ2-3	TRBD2	CALGGLAGSTDTQYF	TGTGCTCTCGGGGGACTAGCGGGAAGCACAGATACGCAGTATTTT
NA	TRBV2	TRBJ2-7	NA	CASSVMAGTYEQYF	TGTGCCAGCAGTGTTATGGCCGGAACCTACGAGCAGTACTTC
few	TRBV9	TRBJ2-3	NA	CASSVVPTGTDTQYF	TGTGCCAGCAGCGTAGTCCCCACCGGCACAGATACGCAGTATTTT
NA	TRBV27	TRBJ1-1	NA	CASSLGSGHAFF	TGTGCCAGCAGTTTAGGGTCCGGACACGCTTTCTTT
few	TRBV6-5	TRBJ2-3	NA	CASSYRLASVAGTDTQYF	TGTGCCAGCAGTTACAGGTTGGCGTCTGTGGCAGGCACAGATACGCAGTATTTT
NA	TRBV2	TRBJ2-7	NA	CASTDISDNAYYNEQYF	TGTGCCAGCACCGACATCTCCGACAACGCTTATTACAATGAGCAGTACTTC
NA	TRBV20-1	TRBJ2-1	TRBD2	CSVRDPGLAPLNEQFF	TGCAGTGTTAGAGACCCCGGACTAGCGCCCTTGAATGAGCAGTTCTTC
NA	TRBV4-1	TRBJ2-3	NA	CANSRTPGGTDTQYF	TGCGCCAACAGTCGGACCCCCGGCGGCACAGATACGCAGTATTTT
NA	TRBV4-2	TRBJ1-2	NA	CASSTDAPSNYGYTF	TGTGCCAGCAGCACCGACGCCCCTTCGAACTATGGCTACACCTTC
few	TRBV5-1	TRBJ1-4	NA	CASTAEKLQGGSEKLFF	TGCGCCAGCACCGCAGAGAAGCTTCAGGGAGGGAGTGAAAAACTGTTTTTT
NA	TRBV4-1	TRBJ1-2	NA	CASSHPGRYYGYTF	TGCGCCAGCAGCCATCCAGGACGCTACTATGGCTACACCTTC
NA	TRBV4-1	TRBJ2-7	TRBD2	CASSQDPLAGVYEQYF	TGCGCCAGCAGCCAAGATCCCCTAGCGGGGGTATACGAGCAGTACTTC